The present TCR beta chain was sequenced within a study of blood T cells in healthy people across ages (dated by TCRdb to the mid-2010s). About the full investigation: In model experiments, roughly one uniquely barcoded TCR beta cDNA molecule per two T cells was captured by template switching. The donors were split into four age groups: young (average 16 years), middle-aged (over 35), aged (around 67) and long-lived (approximately 89). To avoid experimental bias, donors of different ages were spread randomly across the sequencing lanes. The study measured age-related changes in TCR beta repertoire diversity using deep sequencing normalized with unique cDNA molecular identifiers. Using the same blood draw, the study looked at two additional independent replicas of 1 million unique cDNA reads for two donors, one aged 18 to 30 and the other aged 80 or older. Findings and caveats that apply to the study as a whole: Because the CMV infection status of the donors was unknown, age-related changes in expanded clonotypes may potentially have been confounded. As age increased, observed TCR beta diversity per million T cells dropped in a roughly linear way, and a significant reduction was already evident by age around 41. Compared with the aged group, the long-lived group had more naive CD4+ T cells, fewer expanded clones and increased TCR diversity, a pattern suggesting age selection. Conclusive comparison of naive and antigen-experienced compartments was prevented by the profiling of bulk unsorted PBMCs. Estimates of total diversity based on one million sequenced T cells were considered lower bounds and underestimates. The percentage of naive T cells measured by flow cytometry correlated strongly with observed TCR beta diversity.

The receptor library was made with 5' RACE. The instrument given in TCRdb is Illumina HiSeq 2500. The second PCR ran for roughly 7 to 12 cycles and used a J-beta primer mix along with a sample-barcoded 5' primer. Each TCR beta cDNA molecule received a unique molecular identifier from a template-switch 5' adaptor carrying 12 random nucleotides. Each sample yielded at least 3 million CDR3-containing paired-end reads. The Mint cDNA synthesis kit, primed by a TRBC-specific oligonucleotide, was used to synthesize first-strand cDNA from all RNA. All cDNA was treated with uracil-DNA glycosylase and then went through a first 18-cycle PCR with the universal primers M1SS and BC2_uni_R. The original methods were these. For normalization, 1 million high-quality reads were randomly selected from each sample, with every read carrying a distinct molecular identifier. Reads sharing molecular identifiers were discarded rather than binned into consensus sequences. CDR3 identification, clonotype clustering and error correction used MiTCR with a Q25 quality threshold and the strictest error-elimination algorithm. A nonparametric unseen species model with Euler transformation was used to estimate lower-bound total TCR beta diversity. The public reads were quality trimmed at Q25 with fastp and then assembled into clones with MiXCR by TCRdb, keeping productive beta chains. Merged by CDR3 protein, the rows form single entries marked with the most common genes and DNA. In this record, the V and J calls reflect TCRdb's handling and not the investigators' own analysis. Here the sample has fewer than 2,000,000 distinct CDR3 sequences; roughly 32% occur a single time. The biggest ten clones account for approximately 11% of the sample.

This clonotype was seen many times. Its recognized antigen is unknown. Qualities for individual bases were not recorded, and no much larger clone is one base off. Systemically healthy Caucasian individuals from Russia, about 38 in total and aged about 6 to 95 years, were included as donors. Each donor gave ten milliliters of peripheral blood, drawn into EDTA-treated Vacutainer tubes. Ficoll-Paque density-gradient centrifugation was used to isolate PBMCs, with at least 6.5 million per sample. Total RNA, at least 6 micrograms per sample, was extracted from PBMCs with Trizol reagent. Naive CD45RAhigh/CD27high T cell percentages were measured by flow cytometry on a PBMC aliquot from every donor. CDR3 length: 11 amino acids, cysteine to phenylalanine. The retained sequence is limited to the CDR3, 33 bases, with the frame set at the first base. V drops 8 bases and J drops 5 bases, leaving 9 bases in between. Looking up the germline V gene (reference sequence) yields CDR1 LNHNV and CDR2 YYDKDF.

The sequencing sample was made of blood. The rearrangement combines TRBV15 with TRBJ2-5; the D gene is possibly TRBD1 or TRBD2, with 5 bases matching each. The receptor comes from a young woman in good health. In nucleotide form, the sequence is TGTGCCACCCGCGAGGGGGAGACCCAGTACTTC. The encoded protein is CATREGETQYF.